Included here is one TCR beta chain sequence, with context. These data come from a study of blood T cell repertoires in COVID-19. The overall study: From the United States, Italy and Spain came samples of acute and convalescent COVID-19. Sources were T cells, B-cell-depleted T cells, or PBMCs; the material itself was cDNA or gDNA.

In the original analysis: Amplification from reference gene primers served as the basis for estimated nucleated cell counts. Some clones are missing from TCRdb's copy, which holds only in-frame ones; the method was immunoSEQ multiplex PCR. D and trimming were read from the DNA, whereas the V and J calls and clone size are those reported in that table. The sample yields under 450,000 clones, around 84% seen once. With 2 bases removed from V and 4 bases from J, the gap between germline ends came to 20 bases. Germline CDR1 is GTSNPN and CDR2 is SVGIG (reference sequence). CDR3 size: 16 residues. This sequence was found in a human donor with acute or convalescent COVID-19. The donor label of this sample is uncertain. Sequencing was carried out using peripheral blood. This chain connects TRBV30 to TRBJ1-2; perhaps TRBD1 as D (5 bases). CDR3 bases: TGTGCCTGGAGTTCCGGGGACTCAACCGTCGGCTATGGCTACACCTTC. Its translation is CAWSSGDSTVGYGYTF.